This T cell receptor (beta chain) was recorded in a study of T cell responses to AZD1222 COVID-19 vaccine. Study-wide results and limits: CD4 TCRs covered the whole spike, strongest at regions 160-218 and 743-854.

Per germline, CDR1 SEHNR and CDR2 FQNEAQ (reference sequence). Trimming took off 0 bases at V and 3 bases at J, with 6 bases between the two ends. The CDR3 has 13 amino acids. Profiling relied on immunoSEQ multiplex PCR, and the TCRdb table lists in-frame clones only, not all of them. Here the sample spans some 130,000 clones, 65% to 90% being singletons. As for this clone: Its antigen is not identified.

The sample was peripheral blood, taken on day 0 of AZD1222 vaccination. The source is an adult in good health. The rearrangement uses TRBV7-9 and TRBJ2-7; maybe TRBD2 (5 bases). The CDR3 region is CASSLADFYEQYF. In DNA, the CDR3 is TGTGCCAGCAGCTTAGCGGACTTCTACGAGCAGTACTTC. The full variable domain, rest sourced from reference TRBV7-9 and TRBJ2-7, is DTGVSQNPRHKITKRGQNVTFRCDPISEHNRLYWYRQTLGQGPEFLTYFQNEAQLEKSRLLSDRFSAERPKGSFSTLEIQRTEQGDSAMYLCASSLADFYEQYFGPGTRLTVT.